The 3 T cell receptor beta chains below all came from one sample that was sequenced in a study of cytomegalovirus exposure and HLA in healthy donors. Sequencing used immunoSEQ multiplex PCR; TCRdb keeps in-frame clones, though not all of them. There are 210,000 or so clones in the sample; 70% to 90% occur only once, and 2.9% lies in the top ten. The sample taken for sequencing was PBMCs. These receptors originate from a woman aged 18-35 years in good health and CMV-seronegative.

The genes are TRBV2 and TRBJ1-1; D is unclear. V was shortened by 5 bases and J by 0 bases, with 7 bases between the two germline ends. Germline CDR1 SNHLY, CDR2 FYNNEI. This CDR3 contains 13 residues. The CDR3 loop reads CASSYRVNTEAFF. CDR3 bases: TGTGCCAGCAGTTATCGGGTGAACACTGAAGCTTTCTTT. The full variable domain, in which reference TRBV2 and TRBJ1-1 provide the parts outside the CDR3, is EPEVTQTPSHQVTQMGQEVILRCVPISNHLYFYWYRQILGQKVEFLVSFYNNEISEKSEIFDDQFSVERPDGSNFTLKIRSTKLEDSAMYFCASSYRVNTEAFFGQGTRLTVV.

The rearrangement links TRBV11-2 to TRBJ1-5; a possible D gene is TRBD1 (5 bases). V dropped 2 bases and J dropped 3 bases, with 8 bases sitting between them. The CDR3 loop spans 14 amino acids. CDR1 SGHAT and CDR2 FQNNGV come from the germline V gene. This CDR3 reads CASSLSGLNQPQHF. As DNA, the CDR3 is TGTGCCAGCAGCTTATCAGGGCTCAATCAGCCCCAGCATTTT.

The rearrangement uses TRBV29-1 and TRBJ2-7; D might be TRBD1 (6 bases). The germline V gene encodes CDR1 SQVTM and CDR2 ANQGSEA. The CDR3 has 14 residues. The V gene lost 4 bases and the J gene lost 7 bases, with 20 bases spanning the gap. The CDR3 DNA reads as TGCAGCGTTGTGGGGGCAGGGCGGGTTTTGGAGCAGTACTTC. It translates to CSVVGAGRVLEQYF.